These 17 T cell receptor beta chains originate from one sample sequenced in a study of OX40 agonist ivuxolimab in advanced cancers. Profiling relied on immunoSEQ multiplex PCR, and the TCRdb table lists in-frame clones only, not all of them. The sample shows around 70,000 clones, around 90% of them seen only once. The sequencing here drew on CD4+ or CD8+ T cells sorted from blood, taken in a trial of the OX40 agonist ivuxolimab. The receptors stem from an adult with an advanced solid tumor such as melanoma, head and neck, liver or kidney cancer.

The chain combines TRBV13 with TRBJ2-5, with D perhaps TRBD1 (5 bases). Gene TRBJ2-7 matches the end of the DNA better, so the J call may be wrong. The CDR3 contains 15 residues. Germline V CDR1 and CDR2: PRHDT, FYEKMQ (reference sequence). The CDR3 DNA follows: TGTGCCAGCAGTCCCGGGCGAGACAGACCCTACGAGCAGTACTTC. It encodes CASSPGRDRPYEQYF.

This CDR3 reads CASSPDRGSYEQYF. The CDR3 bases are TGTGCCAGCTCACCGGACCGGGGCTCCTACGAGCAGTACTTC. The rearrangement links TRBV18 to TRBJ2-7, with a tentative D call TRBD2 (5 bases). V lost 3 bases to trimming and J lost 0 bases, with 9 bases between them. Germline V gives CDR1 KGHSH, CDR2 LQKENI. The CDR3 totals 14 residues.

In its sample, this clone was seen once. The rearrangement joins TRBV4-1 to TRBJ1-6, with unresolved D. The V gene's germline CDR1 is MGHRA and CDR2 YSYEKL. The CDR3 is made up of 16 amino acids. V lost 0 bases and J 8 bases, leaving 14 bases between the germline ends. The CDR3 reads CASSQDRRENYSPLHF. The CDR3 coding sequence is TGCGCCAGCAGCCAAGATCGTCGCGAAAATTATTCACCCCTCCACTTT.

This chain's CDR3 is CASSLSLGGTEAFF. CDR3 DNA: TGTGCCAGCAGTTTATCTCTAGGGGGCACTGAAGCTTTCTTT. The V gene is TRBV27, the J gene TRBJ1-1, with TRBD1 as a possible D gene (6 bases). Trimming shortened V by 0 bases and J by 4 bases, and 9 bases separated the two germline ends. Germline V gene sequence: CDR1 MNHEY, CDR2 SMNVEV (reference sequence). The CDR3 totals 14 residues.

This chain uses TRBV7-9 with TRBJ2-1; 11 bases agree with TRBD2. This CDR3 region has 16 residues. The trim removed 0 bases at V and 6 bases at J, leaving 4 bases unmatched. Germline V gene sequence: CDR1 SEHNR, CDR2 FQNEAQ (reference sequence). The CDR3 sequence: CASSLALLAGANEQFF. CDR3 DNA: TGTGCCAGCAGCTTAGCTTTACTAGCGGGGGCCAATGAGCAGTTCTTC.

The chain couples TRBV7-9 to TRBJ2-5, with D hard to call. Per germline, CDR1 SEHNR and CDR2 FQNEAQ (reference sequence). V was shortened by 2 bases and J by 1 base, with 5 bases between the two germline ends. The CDR3 extends over 13 amino acids. In DNA, the CDR3 is TGTGCCAGCAGCTTACCAGCCCAAGAGACCCAGTACTTC. This encodes CASSLPAQETQYF.

CDR3 protein: CASSLWLAGEQYF. In nucleotides, the CDR3 is TGTGCCAGCAGCTTATGGTTAGCGGGCGAGCAGTACTTC. The chain combines TRBV7-9 with TRBJ2-7; 7 bases are shared with TRBD2. Germline assignment: CDR1 SEHNR and CDR2 FQNEAQ (reference sequence). V lost 2 bases and J lost 6; bases outside the gene matches: 4. This CDR3 comprises 13 residues.

The V call is TRBV9, the J call TRBJ2-5; 12 bases align to TRBD2. The CDR3 loop spans 16 amino acids. Trimming took 2 bases from V and 2 from J; bases not matched to a gene: 4. In germline, CDR1 is SGDLS, CDR2 YYNGEE. CDR3 bases: TGTGCCAGCAGCGTGACAGGACTAGCGGGACAAGAGACCCAGTACTTC. This encodes CASSVTGLAGQETQYF.

V gene TRBV12-5 combines with J gene TRBJ2-2; TRBD2 is a possible D gene (5 bases). The V end was cut by 1 base, the J end by 6 bases, with 6 bases between. Germline lookup yields CDR1 LGHNT and CDR2 FRNRAP. CDR3 length: 13 residues. The CDR3: CASGLGTSGELFF. DNA for the CDR3: TGTGCTAGTGGTTTGGGGACTTCCGGGGAGCTGTTTTTT.

The rearrangement joins TRBV2 to TRBJ2-7; possible D gene TRBD1, 6 bases. Deletions cut 6 bases from V and 4 bases from J, with 10 bases between. The CDR3 length is 12 residues. The germline gives CDR1 SNHLY, CDR2 FYNNEI. The CDR3 DNA is TGTGCCAGCAGCATCACAGGGTACGAGCAGTACTTC. This sequence encodes CASSITGYEQYF.

V is TRBV7-9 and J is TRBJ2-7, with 9 positions matching TRBD1. The junction had 7 bases not matched to a gene; V was cut back by 4 bases and J by 3 bases. The CDR3 sequence is 15 residues long. Germline assignment: CDR1 SEHNR and CDR2 FQNEAQ (reference sequence). As DNA, the CDR3 is TGTGCCAGCAGCTCGAGGGGACAGGGTAACTACGAGCAGTACTTC. Its translation: CASSSRGQGNYEQYF.

The rearrangement links TRBV4-1 to TRBJ2-7, with a tentative D call TRBD1 (7 bases). With 5 bases removed from V and 4 bases from J, the gap between germline ends came to 18 bases. Germline V lookup: CDR1 MGHRA, CDR2 YSYEKL. The CDR3 extends over 15 amino acids. Written as DNA, the CDR3 is TGCGCCAGCAGCGGCTCGACAGGGAGGATTTACGAGCAGTACTTC. Amino acid sequence: CASSGSTGRIYEQYF.

CDR3 nucleotide sequence: TGTGCCAGCAGCTCAAGAACCGGGACTAGCGGGGGGGTCCGCCACGAGCAGTACTTC. Its protein product is CASSSRTGTSGGVRHEQYF. The chain combines TRBV7-2 with TRBJ2-7; 16 bases map to TRBD2. Germline CDR1 reads SGHTA; CDR2 reads FQGNSA. The CDR3 runs to 19 residues. Trimming took 4 bases from V and 5 from J; bases not matched to a gene: 14.

This rearrangement joins TRBV7-9 to TRBJ2-1; 8 bases are shared with TRBD2. V shed 5 bases and J 1 base; nucleotides not matched to a gene: 10. In germline, CDR1 is SEHNR, CDR2 FQNEAQ (reference sequence). CDR3 length: 17 residues. The CDR3 spells CASSIRGGLSSYNEQFF. In DNA form, the CDR3 reads TGTGCCAGCAGCATACGGGGGGGCTTGAGTTCCTACAATGAGCAGTTCTTC.

J is TRBJ2-1 and V is TRBV2; 12 bases are a match to TRBD1. Germline loops: CDR1 SNHLY, CDR2 FYNNEI. The CDR3 totals 16 residues. Trimming cost V 1 base and J 8 bases; bases outside gene matches: 6. The CDR3 spells CASSEEGQGATDEQFF. Written as DNA, the CDR3 is TGTGCCAGCAGTGAAGAGGGACAGGGGGCTACAGATGAGCAGTTCTTC.

This sequence joins TRBV15 and TRBJ2-3; TRBD2 agrees at 14 bases. The trim removed 1 base at V and 5 bases at J, leaving 5 bases unmatched. Germline assignment: CDR1 LNHNV and CDR2 YYDKDF (reference sequence). The length of the CDR3 is 17 residues. The CDR3 spells CATSRATSGGAGDTQYF. The CDR3 bases are TGTGCCACCAGCAGAGCGACTAGCGGGGGGGCGGGAGATACGCAGTATTTT.

The rearrangement uses TRBV7-9 and TRBJ2-5, with 8 bases identical to TRBD2. This CDR3 contains 17 residues. The germline gives CDR1 SEHNR, CDR2 FQNEAQ (reference sequence). V trimming: 2 bases; J trimming: 4 bases; junction bases outside the gene matches: 12. The CDR3: CASSLSPIQRGTETQYF. The CDR3 bases are TGTGCCAGCAGCTTAAGCCCTATACAGCGGGGGACAGAGACCCAGTACTTC.